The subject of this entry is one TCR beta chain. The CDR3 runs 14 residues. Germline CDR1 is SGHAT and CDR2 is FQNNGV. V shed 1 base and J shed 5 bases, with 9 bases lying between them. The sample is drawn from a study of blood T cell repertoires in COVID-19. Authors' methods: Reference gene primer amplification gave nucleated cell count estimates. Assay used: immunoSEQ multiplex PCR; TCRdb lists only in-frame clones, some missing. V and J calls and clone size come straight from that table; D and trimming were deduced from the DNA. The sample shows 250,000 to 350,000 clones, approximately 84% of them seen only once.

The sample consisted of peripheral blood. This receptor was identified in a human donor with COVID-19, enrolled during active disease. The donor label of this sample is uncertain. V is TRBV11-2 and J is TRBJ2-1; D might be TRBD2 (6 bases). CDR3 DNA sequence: TGTGCCAGCAGCTTAGCCGGGGGAAACAATGAGCAGTTCTTC. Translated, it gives CASSLAGGNNEQFF.